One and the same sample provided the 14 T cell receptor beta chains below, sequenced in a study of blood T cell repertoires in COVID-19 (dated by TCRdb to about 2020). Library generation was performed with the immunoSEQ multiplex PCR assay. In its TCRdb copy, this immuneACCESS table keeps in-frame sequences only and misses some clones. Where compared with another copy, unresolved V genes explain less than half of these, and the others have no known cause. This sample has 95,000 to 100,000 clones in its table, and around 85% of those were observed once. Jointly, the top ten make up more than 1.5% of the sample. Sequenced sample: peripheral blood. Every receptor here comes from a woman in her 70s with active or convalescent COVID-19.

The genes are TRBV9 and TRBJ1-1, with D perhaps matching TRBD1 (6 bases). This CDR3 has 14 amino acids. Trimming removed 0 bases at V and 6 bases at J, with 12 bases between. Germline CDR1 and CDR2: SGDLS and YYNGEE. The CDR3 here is CASSVAGVGSEAFF. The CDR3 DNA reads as TGTGCCAGCAGCGTAGCAGGGGTAGGTTCTGAAGCTTTCTTT. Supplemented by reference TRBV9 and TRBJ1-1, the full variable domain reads DSGVTQTPKHLITATGQRVTLRCSPRSGDLSVYWYQQSLDQGLQFLIQYYNGEERAKGNILERFSAQQFPDLHSELNLSSLELGDSALYFCASSVAGVGSEAFFGQGTRLTVV.

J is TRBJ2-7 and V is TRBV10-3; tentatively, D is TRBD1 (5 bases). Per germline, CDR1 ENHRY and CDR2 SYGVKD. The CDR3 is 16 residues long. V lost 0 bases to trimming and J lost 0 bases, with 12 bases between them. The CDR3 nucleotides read TGTGCCATCAGTGAGTCGGGGCGCCCGAACTCCTACGAGCAGTACTTC. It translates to CAISESGRPNSYEQYF.

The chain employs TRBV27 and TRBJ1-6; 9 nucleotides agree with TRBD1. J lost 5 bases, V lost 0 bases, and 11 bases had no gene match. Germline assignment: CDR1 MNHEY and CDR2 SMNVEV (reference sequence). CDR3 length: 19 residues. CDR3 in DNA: TGTGCCAGCAGTTTATCGGGTGTTGTTAGGGACAGGGATAATTCACCCCTCCACTTT. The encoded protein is CASSLSGVVRDRDNSPLHF.

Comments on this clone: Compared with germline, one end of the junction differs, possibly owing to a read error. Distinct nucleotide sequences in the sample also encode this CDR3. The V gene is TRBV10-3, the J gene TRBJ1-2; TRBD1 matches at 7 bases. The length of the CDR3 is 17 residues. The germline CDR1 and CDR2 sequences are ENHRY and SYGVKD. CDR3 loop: CAISEETGSHSYYGYTF. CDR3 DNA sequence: TGCGCCATCAGTGAAGAGACAGGGAGCCATTCCTACTATGGCTACACCTTC.

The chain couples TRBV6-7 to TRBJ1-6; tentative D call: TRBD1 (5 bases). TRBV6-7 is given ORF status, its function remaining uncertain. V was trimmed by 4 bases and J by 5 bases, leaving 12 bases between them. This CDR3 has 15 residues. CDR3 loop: CASSSSDRDNSPLHF. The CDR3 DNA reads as TGTGCCAGCAGTTCCAGCGACAGAGATAATTCACCCCTCCACTTT.

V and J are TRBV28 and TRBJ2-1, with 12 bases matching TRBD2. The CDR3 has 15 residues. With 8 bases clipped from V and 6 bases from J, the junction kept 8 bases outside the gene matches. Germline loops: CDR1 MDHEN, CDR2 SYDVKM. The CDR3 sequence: CASGKASGRANEQFF. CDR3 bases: TGTGCCAGCGGAAAGGCTAGCGGGAGGGCCAATGAGCAGTTCTTC.

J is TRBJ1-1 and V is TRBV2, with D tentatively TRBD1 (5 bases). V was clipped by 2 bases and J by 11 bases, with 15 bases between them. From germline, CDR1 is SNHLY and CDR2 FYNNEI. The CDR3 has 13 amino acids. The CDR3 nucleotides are TGTGCCAGCAGTGAATATGATCGGACACGGGCTTTCTTT. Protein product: CASSEYDRTRAFF.

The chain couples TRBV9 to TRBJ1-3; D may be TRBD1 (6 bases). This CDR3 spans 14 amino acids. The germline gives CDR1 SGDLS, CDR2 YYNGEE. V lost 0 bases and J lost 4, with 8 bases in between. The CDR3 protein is CASSVAGTGNTIYF. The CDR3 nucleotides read TGTGCCAGCAGCGTAGCGGGGACAGGAAACACCATATATTTT.

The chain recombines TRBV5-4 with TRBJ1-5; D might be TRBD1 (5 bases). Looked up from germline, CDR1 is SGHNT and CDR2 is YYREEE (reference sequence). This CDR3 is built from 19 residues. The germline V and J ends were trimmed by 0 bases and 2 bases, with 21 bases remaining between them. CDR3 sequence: CASSLAGDLGPRGNQPQHF. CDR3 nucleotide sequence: TGTGCCAGCAGCTTGGCGGGAGACTTGGGGCCACGGGGCAATCAGCCCCAGCATTTT.

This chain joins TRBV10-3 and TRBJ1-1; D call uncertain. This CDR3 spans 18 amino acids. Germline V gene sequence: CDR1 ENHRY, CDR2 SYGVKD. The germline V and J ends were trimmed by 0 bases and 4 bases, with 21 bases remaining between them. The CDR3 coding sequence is TGTGCCATCAGTGAGTCGACTCGGCGCCTCTCAGTAGGCACTGAAGCTTTCTTT. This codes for CAISESTRRLSVGTEAFF.

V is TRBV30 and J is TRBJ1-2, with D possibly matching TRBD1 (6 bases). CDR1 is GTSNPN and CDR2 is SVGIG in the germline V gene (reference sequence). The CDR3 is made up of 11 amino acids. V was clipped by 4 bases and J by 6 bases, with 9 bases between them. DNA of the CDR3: TGTGCCTGGAACAGGGACCATGGCTACACCTTC. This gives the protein CAWNRDHGYTF.

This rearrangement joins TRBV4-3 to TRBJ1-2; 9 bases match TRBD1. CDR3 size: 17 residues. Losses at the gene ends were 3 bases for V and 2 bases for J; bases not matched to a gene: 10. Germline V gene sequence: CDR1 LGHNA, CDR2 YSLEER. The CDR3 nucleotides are TGCGCCAGCAGCCAGTCCATTTCCGGGACAGGGAACTATGGCTACACCTTC. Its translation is CASSQSISGTGNYGYTF.

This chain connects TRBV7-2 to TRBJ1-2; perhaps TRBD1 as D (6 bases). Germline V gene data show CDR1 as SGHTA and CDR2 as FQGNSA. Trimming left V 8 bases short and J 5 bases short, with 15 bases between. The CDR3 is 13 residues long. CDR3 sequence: CASGYPQGYGYTF. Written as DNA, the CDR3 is TGTGCCAGCGGTTATCCACAGGGATATGGCTACACCTTC.

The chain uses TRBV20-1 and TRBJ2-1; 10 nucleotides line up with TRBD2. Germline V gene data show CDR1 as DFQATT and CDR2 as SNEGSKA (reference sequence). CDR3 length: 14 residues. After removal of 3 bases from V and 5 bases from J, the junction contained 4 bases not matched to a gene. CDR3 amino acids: CSASRGLADNEQFF. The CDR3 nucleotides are TGCAGTGCTAGTAGAGGACTAGCGGACAATGAGCAGTTCTTC.